This TCR beta chain was recorded in a study of blood T cell repertoires in COVID-19. Sequencing used immunoSEQ multiplex PCR; TCRdb keeps in-frame clones, though not all of them. Here the sample spans roughly 190,000 clones, 88% being singletons. The germline CDR1 and CDR2 sequences are SGHAT and FQNNGV. CDR3 length: 14 amino acids. V shed 7 bases, J shed 0 bases, and the junction held 5 bases outside the gene matches. Sequenced sample: peripheral blood. The V and J genes are TRBV11-2 and TRBJ1-1, with 7 bases matching TRBD1. The receptor comes from a man aged 35-49 years with active or convalescent COVID-19. CDR3: CASIVDRVNTEAFF. The CDR3 region has the DNA TGTGCCAGCATCGTAGACAGGGTGAACACTGAAGCTTTCTTT.